This T cell receptor (beta chain) was captured by sequencing in a study of blood T cell repertoires in COVID-19. About the research overall: Donors in the United States, Italy and Spain gave samples during acute or convalescent COVID-19.

Participant reports of clinical history set cohort assignment. Libraries were prepared by immunoSEQ multiplex PCR; TCRdb keeps only in-frame clonotypes and omits some of them. The table includes about 220,000 clones, about 87% detected once. Germline-derived CDR1 and CDR2 are SNHLY and FYNNEI. The CDR3 totals 14 residues. Trimming pared 8 bases from V and 0 bases from J, leaving 11 bases between. The sample was PBMCs or T cells enriched from blood (not recorded which). The chain joins TRBV2 to TRBJ1-5; D is possibly TRBD1 (5 bases). This TCR came from a middle-aged woman with acute COVID-19. The CDR3 DNA is TGTGCCAGCGGGGCGGAAGTTAGCAATCAGCCCCAGCATTTT. Translated, it gives CASGAEVSNQPQHF.